The source of this T cell receptor beta chain is a study of beta chain features in type 1 diabetes. Points from the study as a whole: Sequencing of cDNA might inflate the share of cells that strongly express TCR.

This clone was seen only a few times. Its target is unknown. Trimming shortened V by 4 bases and J by 1 base, and 10 bases separated the two germline ends. Germline loops: CDR1 SEHNR, CDR2 FQNEAQ (reference sequence). The CDR3 covers 14 residues. The whole isolated RNA underwent reverse transcription, so sequencing captured expressed TCRB transcripts. An average approximately 4 million reads came from naive, central memory and regulatory T cell samples. Here immunoSEQ multiplex PCR was the method, and the copy in TCRdb shows in-frame clones only, minus some. The profile covers about 140,000 clones, with 9.7% appearing a single time and 0.65% taken by the ten largest.

Sequenced: central memory CD4+ T cells from blood. The origin of this receptor is a woman aged 40 to 50 in good health. This chain connects TRBV7-9 to TRBJ2-5, with D possibly matching TRBD1 (5 bases). CDR3 amino acids: CASSYRQPQETQYF. The CDR3 DNA follows: TGTGCCAGCAGCTATCGACAGCCCCAAGAGACCCAGTACTTC.